This T cell receptor beta chain was documented in a study of cytomegalovirus exposure and HLA in healthy donors. PCR was performed using 60 Vbeta and 13 Jbeta primers. TCRdb keeps only in-frame clones here, not all; method: immunoSEQ multiplex PCR. This sample yields some 130,000 clones, of which around three quarters are seen a single time; under 5% belongs to the top ten. V was shortened by 3 bases and J by 5 bases, with 12 bases between the two germline ends. CDR1 SGHDT and CDR2 YYEEEE come from the germline V gene. This CDR3 comprises 14 residues. The gene calls are TRBV5-6 and TRBJ2-1, with unresolved D. This TCR was sampled from a male donor in good health and CMV-seropositive. Input material: PBMCs. DNA of the CDR3: TGTGCCAGCAGCTCGAGCGTCAAGGACAATGAGCAGTTCTTC. It specifies CASSSSVKDNEQFF.